This T cell receptor beta chain appears in the sequencing data of a study of PD-1 blockade in mismatch repair-deficient tumors. Libraries were prepared by immunoSEQ multiplex PCR; TCRdb keeps only in-frame clonotypes and omits some of them. This table holds about 34,000 clones, roughly 80% found once. This CDR3 is built from 14 residues. The V gene end was trimmed by 3 bases and the J gene end by 5 bases; junction bases not matched to a gene: 4. Germline values: CDR1 MDHEN, CDR2 SYDVKM. Sequenced material: PBMCs, taken approximately 6 weeks after starting pembrolizumab. The sequence was obtained from an adult with mismatch repair-deficient cancer. The chain carries TRBV28 and TRBJ1-2; 9 nucleotides align to TRBD1. CDR3 coding DNA: TGTGCCAGCAGTTTTGAACAGGGGGCGTATGGCTACACCTTC. Amino acids: CASSFEQGAYGYTF.